The 24 T cell receptor beta chains given below trace back to one sample, sequenced in a study of cytomegalovirus exposure and HLA in healthy donors. The data were produced by immunoSEQ multiplex PCR, yet TCRdb's version contains in-frame clones alone and is incomplete. The repertoire has tens of thousands of clones, about 92% of them found once; the top ten carry about 5.4%. The sample taken for sequencing was PBMCs. The receptors shown here come from a man aged 18 to 30 in good health and CMV-seropositive.

This clone showed up just a few times. The chain links TRBV11-2 to TRBJ1-2; D unclear. This CDR3 contains 12 residues. V gave up 6 bases and J gave up 7 bases, with 12 bases separating them. Germline assignment: CDR1 SGHAT and CDR2 FQNNGV. The CDR3 coding sequence is TGTGCCAGCAGTTCAGAGGGCGGTGGCTACACCTTC. As protein: CASSSEGGGYTF.

On this clone: Other DNA sequences in this specimen translate into the identical CDR3. V and J are TRBV2 and TRBJ2-7; D may be TRBD1 (6 bases). The CDR3 contains 13 residues. The V end lost 3 bases, the J end lost 2 bases, and 8 bases lay between the germline ends. Germline values: CDR1 SNHLY, CDR2 FYNNEI. This CDR3 is CASSEQGPYEQYF. The CDR3 coding sequence is TGTGCCAGCAGTGAGCAGGGGCCCTACGAGCAGTACTTC.

CDR3 sequence: CASSSPATGGAYGYTF. The CDR3 region has the DNA TGTGCCAGCAGTTCTCCAGCTACAGGGGGTGCCTATGGCTACACCTTC. The chain joins TRBV28 to TRBJ1-2; 8 bases are a match to TRBD1. V lost 4 bases and J lost 4; bases outside the gene matches: 11. This CDR3 comprises 16 residues. Germline V gene lookup returns CDR1 MDHEN and CDR2 SYDVKM.

This clone was recorded once. V gene TRBV19 combines with J gene TRBJ2-7; 8 bases line up with TRBD1. After removal of 8 bases from V and 3 bases from J, the junction contained 3 bases not matched to a gene. Per the germline V gene, CDR1 is LNHDA and CDR2 is SQIVND (reference sequence). The CDR3 contains 12 residues. CDR3 in amino acids: CASGTGGYEQYF. The DNA for the CDR3 is TGTGCCAGTGGGACAGGCGGCTACGAGCAGTACTTC.

J is TRBJ1-4 and V is TRBV7-3; D is uncertain. The V gene lost 2 bases and the J gene lost 5 bases, with 12 bases spanning the gap. Per the germline V gene, CDR1 is SGHTA and CDR2 is FQGTGA. CDR3 length equals 15 residues. DNA for the CDR3: TGTGCCAGCAGCTTATCTGGTAGGAGCAATGAAAAACTGTTTTTT. Protein product: CASSLSGRSNEKLFF.

The genes are TRBV28 and TRBJ1-3; D uncertain. The V gene lost 2 bases and the J gene lost 4 bases, with 15 bases spanning the gap. The CDR3 is 16 residues long. Germline V gives CDR1 MDHEN, CDR2 SYDVKM. CDR3 DNA: TGTGCCAGCAGTTTAGGTTGGCAGGCCTCGGGAAACACCATATATTTT. Its translation is CASSLGWQASGNTIYF.

The chain links TRBV2 to TRBJ2-5; 8 bases are a match to TRBD1. The CDR3 covers 13 residues. CDR1 SNHLY and CDR2 FYNNEI come from the germline V gene. With V trimmed by 8 bases and J by 1 base, 3 bases remained unmatched. The CDR3 region is CASADRGQETQYF. DNA for the CDR3: TGTGCCAGCGCTGACAGGGGCCAAGAGACCCAGTACTTC. The full variable domain, rest sourced from reference TRBV2 and TRBJ2-5, is EPEVTQTPSHQVTQMGQEVILRCVPISNHLYFYWYRQILGQKVEFLVSFYNNEISEKSEIFDDQFSVERPDGSNFTLKIRSTKLEDSAMYFCASADRGQETQYFGPGTRLLVL.

The chain has TRBV19 and TRBJ2-7, with 8 bases lining up with TRBD2. The CDR3 is 14 amino acids. Germline V gene lookup returns CDR1 LNHDA and CDR2 SQIVND (reference sequence). The V and J ends lost 5 bases and 6 bases, in that order; junction bases with no gene match: 9. This CDR3 is CASSRLAGGAEQYF. The CDR3 coding sequence is TGTGCCAGTAGTCGGTTGGCGGGAGGAGCCGAGCAGTACTTC. Using reference TRBV19 and TRBJ2-7 for the parts outside the CDR3, the full variable domain is DGGITQSPKYLFRKEGQNVTLSCEQNLNHDAMYWYRQDPGQGLRLIYYSQIVNDFQKGDIAEGYSVSREKKESFPLTVTSAQKNPTAFYLCASSRLAGGAEQYFGPGTRLTVT.

The chain employs TRBV27 and TRBJ2-7; 9 positions match TRBD1. V was clipped by 1 base and J by 0 bases; unmatched bases: 7. The CDR3 sequence is 17 residues long. In germline, CDR1 is MNHEY, CDR2 SMNVEV (reference sequence). CDR3 sequence: CASSLLVGDRVSYEQYF. CDR3 bases: TGTGCCAGCAGTTTATTAGTGGGGGACAGGGTCTCCTACGAGCAGTACTTC.

The gene calls are TRBV6-6 and TRBJ1-5; TRBD1 matches at 7 bases. The CDR3 totals 14 residues. Germline-derived CDR1 and CDR2 are MNHNY and SVGAGI (reference sequence). Unmatched junction bases numbered 8, after V lost 2 bases and J lost 10 bases. The CDR3 region is CASSYKGTASPQHF. DNA of the CDR3: TGTGCCAGCAGTTACAAAGGGACAGCCAGCCCCCAGCATTTT.

The J gene is TRBJ2-1, the V gene TRBV27; 8 bases agree with TRBD2. The CDR3 spans 17 residues. Germline CDR1 is MNHEY and CDR2 is SMNVEV (reference sequence). Germline trimming cut 5 bases from V and 5 bases from J; bases unmatched to any gene: 14. The CDR3: CASSPLSTSGANNEQFF. CDR3 sequence (DNA): TGTGCCAGCAGTCCATTGAGCACTAGCGGAGCGAACAATGAGCAGTTCTTC.

The chain carries TRBV10-3 and TRBJ1-1; TRBD1 aligns across 7 bases. This CDR3 contains 15 residues. After removal of 0 bases from V and 0 bases from J, the junction contained 1 base not matched to a gene. Per germline, CDR1 ENHRY and CDR2 SYGVKD. The CDR3 bases are TGTGCCATCAGTGAGTCGGGACAGTTGAACACTGAAGCTTTCTTT. It encodes CAISESGQLNTEAFF.

V and J are TRBV4-1 and TRBJ2-1; 8 bases match TRBD1. Trimming at V came to 2 bases and at J to 3 bases, leaving 9 bases not matched to a gene. The CDR3 totals 17 residues. The germline V gene has CDR1 MGHRA and CDR2 YSYEKL. DNA for the CDR3: TGCGCCAGCAGCCAAACTATACAGGGGGTAAGCTACAATGAGCAGTTCTTC. As protein: CASSQTIQGVSYNEQFF.

This chain uses TRBV10-2 with TRBJ2-1; D is ambiguous. Trimming removed 6 bases from V and 4 bases from J, with 7 bases in between. Germline loops: CDR1 WSHSY, CDR2 SAAADI. The CDR3 loop spans 12 amino acids. This chain's CDR3 is CASRALYNEQFF. In DNA, the CDR3 is TGCGCCAGCAGGGCTCTTTACAATGAGCAGTTCTTC.

This clone was recorded only once. This chain connects TRBV28 to TRBJ2-3; 14 bases match TRBD2. CDR1 is MDHEN, CDR2 SYDVKM, per germline. This CDR3 is 15 amino acids long. With 4 bases clipped from V and 6 bases from J, the junction kept 3 bases outside the gene matches. The CDR3 DNA sequence: TGTGCCAGCAGTTCCTGGACTAGCGGGAGGGATACGCAGTATTTT. As protein: CASSSWTSGRDTQYF.

The chain links TRBV27 to TRBJ1-4, with a possible D match to TRBD1 (6 bases). V lost 3 bases, J lost 6 bases, and 11 bases lay in between. This CDR3 is built from 14 residues. CDR1 and CDR2 (germline): MNHEY, SMNVEV (reference sequence). In nucleotides, the CDR3 is TGTGCCAGCAGTTTTCAGGGGCAGGATGAAAAACTGTTTTTT. Protein sequence: CASSFQGQDEKLFF. The variable domain in full, completed from reference TRBV27 and TRBJ1-4, reads EAQVTQNPRYLITVTGKKLTVTCSQNMNHEYMSWYRQDPGLGLRQIYYSMNVEVTDKGDVPEGYKVSRKEKRNFPLILESPSPNQTSLYFCASSFQGQDEKLFFGSGTQLSVL.

This CDR3 is CASSLGARPYEQYF. The CDR3 nucleotides are TGTGCCAGCAGCTTGGGGGCCCGCCCCTACGAGCAGTACTTC. The chain carries TRBV5-6 and TRBJ2-7; D is ambiguous. Germline CDR1 SGHDT, CDR2 YYEEEE. The V end lost 0 bases, the J end lost 2 bases, and 9 bases lay between the germline ends. CDR3 length: 14 amino acids.

In the case of this clone: In the same sample, other DNA sequences code for this CDR3. This rearrangement joins TRBV28 to TRBJ2-5; no firm D call. Germline assignment: CDR1 MDHEN and CDR2 SYDVKM. The V and J ends lost 3 bases and 2 bases respectively, with 10 bases between them. This CDR3 has 14 amino acids. CDR3 in amino acids: CASSLVGGQETQYF. DNA for the CDR3: TGTGCCAGCAGTTTGGTTGGCGGACAAGAGACCCAGTACTTC.

The chain recombines TRBV28 with TRBJ2-6, with 9 bases identical to TRBD1. Germline trimming cut 5 bases from V and 11 bases from J; bases unmatched to any gene: 7. Germline V gene lookup returns CDR1 MDHEN and CDR2 SYDVKM. The CDR3 contains 14 residues. The chain's CDR3 is CASSPIGQGYVLTF. The CDR3 region has the DNA TGTGCCAGCAGTCCTATCGGACAGGGGTACGTCCTGACTTTC.

The chain has TRBV30 and TRBJ1-5; TRBD1 is a possible D gene (6 bases). Trimming removed 0 bases at V and 0 bases at J, with 18 bases between. The CDR3 totals 18 residues. Germline V gene sequence: CDR1 GTSNPN, CDR2 SVGIG (reference sequence). The CDR3 DNA reads as TGTGCCTGGAGTGTAGGTCGACAGGATTGGGATAGCAATCAGCCCCAGCATTTT. Its translation is CAWSVGRQDWDSNQPQHF.

This CDR3 reads CACQQGISNQPQHF. For the CDR3, the DNA is TGTGCCTGCCAGCAGGGGATCAGCAATCAGCCCCAGCATTTT. The chain combines TRBV2 with TRBJ1-5, with D perhaps matching TRBD1 (6 bases). V was shortened by 11 bases and J by 1 base, with 15 bases between the two germline ends. CDR1 and CDR2 from the germline V gene are SNHLY and FYNNEI. The CDR3 has 14 residues.

The V and J genes are TRBV5-4 and TRBJ2-1; D may be TRBD2 (6 bases). Trimming cost V 4 bases and J 3 bases, with 17 bases left between them. Germline lookup yields CDR1 SGHNT and CDR2 YYREEE (reference sequence). The CDR3 has 16 amino acids. CDR3 nucleotides: TGTGCCAGCAGCCCGACCGGGACTTATAGCTACAATGAGCAGTTCTTC. Amino acids: CASSPTGTYSYNEQFF.

V and J are TRBV4-2 and TRBJ2-3; 8 nucleotides match TRBD2. J gave up 9 bases and V 2 bases, and 13 bases lay outside the gene matches. CDR3 length equals 16 residues. Germline V lookup: CDR1 LGHNA, CDR2 YNFKEQ. The CDR3 nucleotides read TGTGCCAGCAGCCAAACAGCGGGAGCTAACTTAGACACGCAGTATTTT. Translating it yields CASSQTAGANLDTQYF.

This chain joins TRBV4-2 and TRBJ2-7; 10 bases agree with TRBD2. Germline V gene data show CDR1 as LGHNA and CDR2 as YNFKEQ. This CDR3 is 16 amino acids long. After removal of 0 bases from V and 6 bases from J, the junction contained 8 bases not matched to a gene. CDR3 in amino acids: CASSQDLAASGSEQYF. As DNA, the CDR3 is TGTGCCAGCAGCCAAGATCTGGCGGCTAGCGGGAGCGAGCAGTACTTC.